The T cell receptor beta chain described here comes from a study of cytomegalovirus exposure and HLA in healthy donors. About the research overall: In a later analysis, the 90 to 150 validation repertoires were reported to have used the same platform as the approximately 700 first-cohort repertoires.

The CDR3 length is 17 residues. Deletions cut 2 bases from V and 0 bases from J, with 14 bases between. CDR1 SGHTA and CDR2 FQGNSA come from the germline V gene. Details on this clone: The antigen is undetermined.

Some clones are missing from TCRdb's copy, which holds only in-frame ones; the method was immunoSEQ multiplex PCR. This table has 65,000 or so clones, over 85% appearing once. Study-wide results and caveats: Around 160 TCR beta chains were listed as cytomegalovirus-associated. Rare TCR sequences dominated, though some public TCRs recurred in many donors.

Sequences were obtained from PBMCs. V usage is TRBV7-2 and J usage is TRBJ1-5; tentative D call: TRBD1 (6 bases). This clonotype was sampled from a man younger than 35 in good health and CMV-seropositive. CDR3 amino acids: CASSLPTWTDSNQPQHF. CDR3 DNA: TGTGCCAGCAGCTTACCTACCTGGACAGATAGCAATCAGCCCCAGCATTTT.